These 3 T cell receptor beta chains were sequenced from one sample in a study of cytomegalovirus exposure and HLA in healthy donors. A multiplex PCR was run with 60 Vbeta primers and 13 Jbeta primers. Only in-frame clones appear in the TCRdb table, and some are missing; sequencing was by immunoSEQ multiplex PCR. The data show around 150,000 clones, roughly four fifths seen once. The sample consisted of PBMCs. These receptors all come from a man aged 30 to 45 in good health and CMV-seronegative.

The chain recombines TRBV6-1 with TRBJ1-4; D unclear. V dropped 6 bases and J dropped 4 bases, with 15 bases sitting between them. This CDR3 comprises 15 residues. Per germline, CDR1 MNHNS and CDR2 SASEGT. In DNA, the CDR3 is TGTGCCAGCAGGACCCCGGAGGGTCATAATGAAAAACTGTTTTTT. Its protein is CASRTPEGHNEKLFF.

The chain recombines TRBV7-3 with TRBJ2-7; tentatively, D is TRBD1 (7 bases). Trimming shortened V by 2 bases and J by 6 bases, and 11 bases separated the two germline ends. Germline V CDR1 and CDR2: SGHTA, FQGTGA. The CDR3 runs 13 residues. Here the CDR3 DNA reads TGTGCCAGCAGCTTACGACAGGGAGGCGAGCAGTACTTC. It yields the protein CASSLRQGGEQYF.

This chain links TRBV30 with TRBJ2-5, with D possibly TRBD2 on 5 matching bases. Germline CDR1 and CDR2: GTSNPN and SVGIG (reference sequence). Trimming stripped 8 bases from V and 0 bases from J, with 13 bases between. The CDR3 covers 13 residues. The CDR3 loop reads CAASSGDQETQYF. DNA of the CDR3: TGTGCCGCGAGTTCCGGGGACCAAGAGACCCAGTACTTC.